This record looks at one T cell receptor (beta chain) sequence and its context. One end of the junction does not line up with germline, which may come from a read error. The CDR3 covers 10 residues. Germline values: CDR1 SGHDT, CDR2 YYEEEE. The source of the sample is a study of identical twins. TCRdb reprocessed the 5' RACE reads via MiXCR and lists one record per CDR3 protein. Among 600,000 to 850,000 distinct CDR3 sequences listed, about 18% were seen once. With no exceptions, donors were healthy Caucasians. The data also belong to a second study, concerning T cells expressing NK-cell markers. Turning to that study: The authors derived TCR beta repertoires from sorted CD3+CD56+NKG2C+, CD3+CD56+NKG2C- and CD3+CD56-NKG2C+ T cells. Each of a handful of donors carried dominant NKG2C+ clonotypes accounting for about 1.0-7.0% of CD8+ T cells.

The origin of this receptor is a woman under 30 in good health. The chain recombines TRBV5-6 with TRBJ1-4, with D tentatively TRBD1 (6 bases). The sequencing input was PBMCs. CDR3 DNA: TGTGCCAGCAGCTTCTCAGGGGAAAATTTT. Residues: CASSFSGENF. The whole variable domain, remainder taken from reference TRBV5-6 and TRBJ1-4, is DAGVTQSPTHLIKTRGQQVTLRCSPKSGHDTVSWYQQALGQGPQFIFQYYEEEERQRGNFPDRFSGHQFPNYSSELNVNALLLGDSALYLCASSFSGENFGSGTQLSVL.